Listed below are T cell receptor beta chains from one sample, sequenced in a study of T-cell memory formation after mild COVID-19. Each CDR3 protein gets one entry after TCRdb re-called the 5' RACE reads with MiXCR. This table holds about 390,000 distinct CDR3 sequences, roughly 15% found once. The specimen was PBMCs or a T cell subset sorted from them (not recorded which). The receptors here all came from a man between 18 and 35 years old who had mild COVID-19 (a few samples of this study predate the infection). Cell type and time point are not known. Both conserved end residues are part of each CDR3. Each record gives: J gene, CDR3 length, D gene, clone size, V gene, CDR3 protein, CDR3 DNA. A D gene is named only where the DNA matches it firmly. The size entry is marked missing in some rows and otherwise reads once, few, many or a size class.

TRBJ2-7 14 - - TRBV27 CASSLWESSYEQYF TGTGCCAGCAGTTTATGGGAGAGCTCCTACGAGCAGTACTTC
TRBJ1-6 16 - few TRBV7-2 CASAEVASSYNSPLHF TGTGCCAGCGCTGAGGTGGCTAGCTCCTATAATTCACCCCTCCACTTT
TRBJ1-2 12 - few TRBV28 CASTTLNYGYTF TGTGCCAGCACGACACTTAACTATGGCTACACCTTC
TRBJ2-1 15 TRBD2 - TRBV6-2/TRBV6-3 CASTLPGGGASEQFF TGTGCCAGCACCCTGCCCGGCGGGGGGGCGAGTGAGCAGTTCTTC
TRBJ1-4 12 - - TRBV19 CASRSGDEKLFF TGTGCCAGTAGATCCGGGGATGAAAAACTGTTTTTT
TRBJ1-2 13 - - TRBV5-1 CASSLAVGEGYTF TGCGCCAGCAGCTTGGCCGTAGGGGAAGGCTACACCTTC
TRBJ2-5 13 - - TRBV27 CASRPGIKETQYF TGTGCCAGCCGTCCCGGGATCAAAGAGACCCAGTACTTC
TRBJ2-7 17 TRBD2 few TRBV6-2/TRBV6-3 CASKTGTSASGVYEQYF TGTGCCAGTAAGACCGGGACTAGCGCCTCAGGGGTCTACGAGCAGTACTTC
TRBJ2-7 14 TRBD2 - TRBV20-1 CSARNSGGSYEQYF TGCAGTGCTAGGAATAGCGGGGGGTCCTACGAGCAGTACTTC
TRBJ2-3 16 - few TRBV24-1 CATSEPGLTSTDTQYF TGTGCCACCAGTGAACCGGGACTTACTAGCACAGATACGCAGTATTTT
TRBJ2-7 14 - - TRBV12-3/TRBV12-4 CASSKGVGAYEQYF TGTGCCAGCAGTAAAGGAGTGGGTGCCTACGAGCAGTACTTC
TRBJ1-1 13 TRBD1 few TRBV29-1 CSATGQVNTEAFF TGCAGCGCGACGGGACAGGTGAACACTGAAGCTTTCTTT
TRBJ2-3 13 - - TRBV4-3 CASSQDERDTQYF TGCGCCAGCAGCCAAGATGAAAGGGATACGCAGTATTTT
TRBJ2-1 13 TRBD2 - TRBV12-3/TRBV12-4 CASSFGVSGAENF TGTGCCAGCAGTTTCGGTGTTAGCGGGGCGGAGAACTTC
TRBJ2-3 14 TRBD2 - TRBV5-1 CATGIGLASDTQYF TGCGCCACTGGGATCGGACTAGCATCAGATACGCAGTATTTT
TRBJ2-3 13 - few TRBV19 CATGDTSTDTQYF TGTGCCACCGGGGACACCAGCACAGATACGCAGTATTTT
TRBJ1-4 14 - - TRBV15 CATSRDSIGEKLFF TGTGCCACCAGCAGAGATTCCATCGGTGAAAAACTGTTTTTT
TRBJ2-1 14 TRBD1 few TRBV7-9 CASSLQGGYNEQFF TGTGCCAGCAGCCTACAGGGGGGCTACAATGAGCAGTTCTTC